This TCR beta chain was identified in a study of T cells in tumors after PD-1 blockade. The overall study: Prior checkpoint blockade, systemic immunosuppressant use, or anti-cancer therapy within 4 weeks excluded patients. Study-wide points: Roughly 42% of tumor TCR clonotypes were also found in blood.

Germline V gene sequence: CDR1 SGHTA, CDR2 FQGNSA. The CDR3 is made up of 14 amino acids. Some clones are missing from TCRdb's copy, which holds only in-frame ones; the method was immunoSEQ multiplex PCR. The data contain roughly 59,000 clones, over 75% of them singletons. Note on this clone: Its target is not known.

Tumor or blood genomic DNA was sequenced, with inputs of about 616 ng to 6,500 ng. The chain uses TRBV7-2 and TRBJ1-3; TRBD1 agrees at 10 bases. The source was PBMCs, collected before anti-PD-1 treatment. The TCR was taken from a human donor with basal cell carcinoma. This CDR3 is CAAGTGVSGNTIYF. CDR3 DNA sequence: TGTGCTGCAGGGACAGGGGTCTCTGGAAACACCATATATTTT. The full variable domain, in which reference TRBV7-2 and TRBJ1-3 provide the parts outside the CDR3, is GAGVSQSPSNKVTEKGKDVELRCDPISGHTALYWYRQSLGQGLEFLIYFQGNSAPDKSGLPSDRFSAERTGGSVSTLTIQRTQQEDSAVYLCAAGTGVSGNTIYFGEGSWLTVV.